The TCR beta chain described here comes from a study of T cell responses to AZD1222 COVID-19 vaccine (dated by TCRdb to 2020 to 2023). Looking at the study overall: Because spike-specific TCR depth and breadth did not differ between the two schedules, AZD1222 recipients who got a second dose at roughly 4 weeks were pooled with those who got a second dose at roughly 12 weeks. TCR sequencing was performed for fewer than 250 trial participants, of whom roughly 200 were given two doses of AZD1222 and some 25 were given two doses of MenACWY control vaccine. Trial participants were enrolled into age subgroups of 18-55, 56-69 and 70-plus years, which contained around 150, 28 and 57 TCR-sequenced participants, respectively.

On the study overall, not on this receptor specifically: Conclusions about previously exposed vaccinees were limited because only a handful of AZD1222 recipients were SARS-CoV-2 seropositive at baseline. Reportedly, almost half of the unique spike-specific TCRs recognized epitopes lying outside the regions that are mutated in the B.1.351 and B.1.1.7 variants. In the small 56-69-year group, the increase in depth fell short of significance, most likely because of low power. The whole spike protein was spanned by vaccine-associated CD4 TCRs, and dominant responses were seen in regions 160-218 and 743-854. Participants were mostly white British and included more females than males, and it was suggested by the authors that clonal diversity may have been underestimated. Because no samples from the day 14 peak response were available, repertoires could be characterized only after the peak T cell response. After two AZD1222 doses, spike-specific TCR breadth and depth were significantly higher than at day 0 and than in MenACWY recipients.

This clone was counted only a few times. Its antigen remains unidentified. Base qualities are not provided; no much larger clone lies one nucleotide away. The cysteine opens and the phenylalanine closes a CDR3 of 15 amino acids. Only the CDR3 DNA stays, 45 bases, in frame from base 1. CDR1 and CDR2, per the germline V gene, are SNHLY and FYNNEI. Compared with germline, V lacks 7 bases and J lacks 4 bases; bases without a gene match: 10. The CDR3 regions of human TCRbeta chains were analyzed by immunosequencing. The authors processed their data as follows. Repertoire TCRs were checked for matches against a reference library of SARS-CoV-2-specific TCRs that had been generated using the MIRA antigen-specificity platform. Breadth meant the fraction of unique TCRs that were SARS-CoV-2-associated, whereas depth meant the fraction of total T cells that were SARS-CoV-2-associated. Each spike-specific TCR was assigned to its reactive spike region and to a CD4 or CD8 class using the MIRA data. Log10-transformed breadth and depth values were compared by one-way ANOVA with Sidak's multiple comparisons tests. TCRdb took over this immuneACCESS table, retaining in-frame rearrangements with V and J assigned. Such tables are incomplete; in checked studies, under half of the missing clones stem from an unresolved V gene, and the remainder is unexplained. The DNA gave D and trimming, while V, J and clone size come from that table. The sample profile shows 120,000 or so clones; approximately 90% of them were found once. Approximately 1% of the sample is taken by the ten largest.

The meaning of the sample's time point label: baseline before first vaccination. Samples from vaccinated people were obtained from the UK trials COV001 and COV002, which included a single-blind randomized controlled phase 2/3 trial of AZD1222 (ChAdOx1 nCoV-19) in healthy adults. For TCRbeta chain sequencing, PBMC samples from trial participants were taken at day 0 and at day 28 after the second dose. The origin of this receptor is an adult in good health. The source was peripheral blood, collected on day 0 of AZD1222 vaccination. The rearrangement joined TRBV2 to TRBJ2-7; TRBD2 agrees with 10 junctional bases. The CDR3 amino acid sequence is: CASIVSSGSLYEQYF. The DNA reads TGTGCCAGCATTGTATCTAGCGGGAGTTTGTACGAGCAGTACTTC.